These T cell receptor beta chains were read from a single sample in a study of blood T cell repertoires in COVID-19. Measured with immunoSEQ multiplex PCR; TCRdb has only the in-frame clones, and not every one. The data hold about 150,000 clones, with roughly nine tenths observed a single time. Sequencing was done on a sample of peripheral blood. The source of these receptors is a woman aged 40 to 50 with acute or convalescent COVID-19. Both conserved end residues are part of each CDR3.

v_call cdr3_aa
TRBV7-8 CASSRQGLDQPQHF
TRBV24-1 CATSRGQGHEQYF
TRBV3-1/TRBV3-2 CASSRTGTATYF
TRBV30 CAWMGDRSNTEAFF
TRBV11-3 CASSPGGSGVTDTQYF
TRBV20-1 CSASKWTVSSYEQYF
TRBV7-3 CASSSTSGRSAYNEQFF
TRBV6-2/TRBV6-3 CASSKGGQVGADTQYF
TRBV19 CASSPFGPDTEAFF
TRBV6-5 CASSISNTGELFF
TRBV5-5 CASSFSGQASNQPQHF
TRBV11-3 CASSPRLAERRGSYEQYF
TRBV6-1 CASSYHKDRETQYF
TRBV10-2 CASSESGLIAAKNIQYF
TRBV7-8 CASSLDPSGSSYNEQFF
TRBV12-5 CASGLGGTNQPQHF
TRBV29-1 CSAKTGTEYNSPLHF
TRBV12-5 CASGPGQKMYNEQFF
TRBV9 CAVYGGSYTEAFF
TRBV5-1 CASSTPQGAAEAFF
TRBV11-3 CASSPRLATTQGEQFF
TRBV7-3 CASSSLDRANWGEQFF
TRBV2 CASSFGTGRNTIYF
TRBV10-3 CAISDSGGSNYGYTF
TRBV9 CASSVGGADTQYF
TRBV7-3 CASSPEQGSGYEQYF
TRBV28 CASSLGQGYEQYF
TRBV11-3 CASSLGIGGYTEAFF
TRBV19 CASSMDSGNTIYF
TRBV5-5 CASTFLLAGKNEQFF
TRBV5-5 CASSSHEGGSYTF
TRBV19 CASSIDWTGVQYF
TRBV6-2/TRBV6-3 CASSYRFTEPTRNTEAFF
TRBV28 CASSPYSNYGYTF
TRBV14 CASSQVLGSSYEQYF
TRBV5-1 CASSFGQASTDTQYF
TRBV28 CASSPPSTGWAYEQYF
TRBV14 CASSQERGTEAFF
TRBV18 CASSPSSYEQYF
TRBV5-1 CASSLAGPGANVLTF
TRBV7-3 CASSAGQGEVNEQFF
TRBV19 CASSIAARGSEKPQHF
TRBV6-5 CASSYKGRSPLHF
TRBV6-5 CASSISGVSYNEQFF
TRBV7-9 CASSPTAGQPYEKLFF
TRBV3-1/TRBV3-2 CASSQGTSTYEQYF
TRBV5-4 CASSFGGGPLYEQYF
TRBV19 CASSLKGADTQYF